A selection of T cell receptor beta chains follows, all from one sample in a study of blood T cell repertoires in COVID-19. Clones were sequenced by immunoSEQ multiplex PCR, and TCRdb holds only the in-frame ones, with some missing. This table has approximately 180,000 clones, around 82% appearing once. Sequenced sample: PBMCs or T cells enriched from blood (not recorded which). These receptors came from a woman in her fifties or sixties with acute COVID-19. The CDR3 runs from the conserved cysteine through the conserved F or W. The D gene is left open where the match is weak. Expanded clones are given a class, and other clones once, few, many or no size at all.

v_gene: TRBV19; j_gene: TRBJ1-5; d_gene: .; len: 14; abundance: .; CDR3nt: TGTGCCAGTATCGACCACCAGGGGACTCAGCCCCAGCATTTT; CDR3aa: CASIDHQGTQPQHF
v_gene: TRBV3-1/TRBV3-2; j_gene: TRBJ1-5; d_gene: TRBD1; len: 17; abundance: .; CDR3nt: TGTGCCAGCAGCGAAGGACAGGGGCTATATAGCAATCAGCCCCAGCATTTT; CDR3aa: CASSEGQGLYSNQPQHF
v_gene: TRBV13; j_gene: TRBJ1-2; d_gene: TRBD1; len: 16; abundance: .; CDR3nt: TGTGCCAGCAGCTTAATATCGGACAGGGGACGGGCTGGCTACACCTTC; CDR3aa: CASSLISDRGRAGYTF
v_gene: TRBV3-1/TRBV3-2; j_gene: TRBJ2-1; d_gene: .; len: 13; abundance: .; CDR3nt: TGTGCCAGCAGGATAGGACAGCTCAATGAGCAGTTCTTC; CDR3aa: CASRIGQLNEQFF
v_gene: TRBV3-1/TRBV3-2; j_gene: TRBJ1-4; d_gene: .; len: 14; abundance: many; CDR3nt: TGTGCCAGCAGCCAAGAGGCGCAGGAAGAAAAACTGTTTTTT; CDR3aa: CASSQEAQEEKLFF
v_gene: TRBV27; j_gene: TRBJ2-5; d_gene: .; len: 16; abundance: .; CDR3nt: TGTGCCAGCAGTTCCCATCCGGCGGGGAGTACAGAGACCCAGTACTTC; CDR3aa: CASSSHPAGSTETQYF
v_gene: TRBV10-3; j_gene: TRBJ1-5; d_gene: TRBD1; len: 14; abundance: .; CDR3nt: TGTGCCATCAGCCGACAGGGAGGCAATCAGCCCCAGCATTTT; CDR3aa: CAISRQGGNQPQHF
v_gene: TRBV28; j_gene: TRBJ1-5; d_gene: .; len: 13; abundance: few; CDR3nt: TGTGCCAGCAGACGACAGGAAGGTCAGCCCCAGCATTTT; CDR3aa: CASRRQEGQPQHF
v_gene: TRBV5-6; j_gene: TRBJ2-5; d_gene: .; len: 17; abundance: .; CDR3nt: TGTGCCAGCAGCTGGGGCCCGACAGGGACTAGGGGAGAGACCCAGTACTTC; CDR3aa: CASSWGPTGTRGETQYF
v_gene: TRBV10-2; j_gene: TRBJ2-2; d_gene: TRBD2; len: 17; abundance: .; CDR3nt: TGCGCCAGCAGTGAGATGGGGCGGGGGGGATCCACCGGGGAGCTGTTTTTT; CDR3aa: CASSEMGRGGSTGELFF
v_gene: TRBV18; j_gene: TRBJ1-2; d_gene: .; len: 13; abundance: .; CDR3nt: TGTGCCAGCTCACCACAGGACAAACATGGCTACACCTTC; CDR3aa: CASSPQDKHGYTF
v_gene: TRBV9; j_gene: TRBJ2-6; d_gene: .; len: 17; abundance: few; CDR3nt: TGTGCCAGCAGCGTAGATCCGGGGTCGGGTGGGGCCAACGTCCTGACTTTC; CDR3aa: CASSVDPGSGGANVLTF
v_gene: TRBV5-4; j_gene: TRBJ2-3; d_gene: TRBD2; len: 18; abundance: .; CDR3nt: TGTGCCAGCAGCCTGGGCGGACTAGCGGGGGGCGGAGGTGGGGCGCAGTATTTT; CDR3aa: CASSLGGLAGGGGGAQYF
v_gene: TRBV28; j_gene: TRBJ1-1; d_gene: .; len: 13; abundance: once; CDR3nt: TGTGCCAGCAGTTTCACATCGAACACTGAAGCTTTCTTT; CDR3aa: CASSFTSNTEAFF
v_gene: TRBV7-9; j_gene: TRBJ1-1; d_gene: TRBD1; len: 14; abundance: .; CDR3nt: TGTGCCAGCAGCTACGAGGGACAGGGAATTAAGGCTTTCTTT; CDR3aa: CASSYEGQGIKAFF
v_gene: TRBV28; j_gene: TRBJ2-1; d_gene: .; len: 14; abundance: .; CDR3nt: TGTGCCAGCAGCGAGAGGAGTTCCTACAATGAGCAGTTCTTC; CDR3aa: CASSERSSYNEQFF
v_gene: TRBV19; j_gene: TRBJ1-5; d_gene: .; len: 12; abundance: .; CDR3nt: TGTGCCAGTAGAATTTCGGATCAGCCCCAGCATTTT; CDR3aa: CASRISDQPQHF
v_gene: TRBV7-9; j_gene: TRBJ2-5; d_gene: TRBD1; len: 14; abundance: .; CDR3nt: TGTGCCAGCAGCTACGAGGGACAGGGAGAGACCCAGTACTTC; CDR3aa: CASSYEGQGETQYF
v_gene: TRBV7-9; j_gene: TRBJ2-1; d_gene: TRBD2; len: 16; abundance: .; CDR3nt: TGTGCCAGCAGCCTCCCGCTCGGGGGGGCCCCGAATGAGCAGTTCTTC; CDR3aa: CASSLPLGGAPNEQFF
v_gene: TRBV5-1; j_gene: TRBJ2-7; d_gene: TRBD2; len: 15; abundance: .; CDR3nt: TGCGCCAGCAAGGTCGTAGCGGGAGAAGGCTACGAGCAGTACTTC; CDR3aa: CASKVVAGEGYEQYF
v_gene: TRBV18; j_gene: TRBJ1-1; d_gene: .; len: 14; abundance: few; CDR3nt: TGTGCCAGCTCACCAGTGGGCCAGAACACTGAAGCTTTCTTT; CDR3aa: CASSPVGQNTEAFF
v_gene: TRBV19; j_gene: TRBJ2-1; d_gene: TRBD1; len: 16; abundance: .; CDR3nt: TGTGCCAGTACCCAACCGGGACAGGCACCTCACAATGAGCAGTTCTTC; CDR3aa: CASTQPGQAPHNEQFF